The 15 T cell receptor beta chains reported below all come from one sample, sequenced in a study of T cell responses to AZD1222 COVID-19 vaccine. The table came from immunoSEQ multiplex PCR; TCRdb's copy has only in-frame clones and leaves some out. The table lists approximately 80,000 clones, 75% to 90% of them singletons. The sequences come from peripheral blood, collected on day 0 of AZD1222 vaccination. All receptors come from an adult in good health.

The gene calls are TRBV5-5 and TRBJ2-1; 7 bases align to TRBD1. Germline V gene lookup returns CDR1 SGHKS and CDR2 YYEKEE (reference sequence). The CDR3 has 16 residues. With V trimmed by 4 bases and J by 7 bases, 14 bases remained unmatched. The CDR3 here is CASSPLGQTPGNEQFF. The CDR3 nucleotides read TGTGCCAGCAGCCCGCTGGGACAGACCCCGGGGAATGAGCAGTTCTTC.

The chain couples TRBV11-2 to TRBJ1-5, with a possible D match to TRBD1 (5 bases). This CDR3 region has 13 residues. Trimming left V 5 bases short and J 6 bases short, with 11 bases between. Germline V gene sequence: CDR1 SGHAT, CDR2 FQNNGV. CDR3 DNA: TGTGCCAGCAGCCCTAGCGGGGGTCAGCCCCAGCATTTT. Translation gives CASSPSGGQPQHF.

The CDR3 spells CASSFGDRAYNSPLHF. CDR3 in DNA: TGTGCCAGTAGTTTCGGCGACAGGGCCTATAATTCACCCCTCCACTTT. V and J are TRBV19 and TRBJ1-6; 7 bases are a match to TRBD1. Germline loops: CDR1 LNHDA, CDR2 SQIVND (reference sequence). CDR3 length: 16 amino acids. Trimming removed 5 bases from V and 2 bases from J; junction bases left unmatched: 6.

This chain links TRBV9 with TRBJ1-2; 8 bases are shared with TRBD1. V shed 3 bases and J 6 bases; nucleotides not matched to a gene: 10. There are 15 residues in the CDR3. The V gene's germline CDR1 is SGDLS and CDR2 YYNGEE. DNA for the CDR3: TGTGCCAGCAGCGCCCGGGACAGGAGGGGAGATGGCTACACCTTC. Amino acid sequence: CASSARDRRGDGYTF.

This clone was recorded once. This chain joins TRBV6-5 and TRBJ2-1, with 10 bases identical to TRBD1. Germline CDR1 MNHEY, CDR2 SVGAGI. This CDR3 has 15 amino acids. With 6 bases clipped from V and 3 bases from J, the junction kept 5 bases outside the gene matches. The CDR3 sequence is CASRPDRGHYNEQFF. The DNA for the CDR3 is TGTGCCAGCAGACCCGACAGGGGGCACTACAATGAGCAGTTCTTC.

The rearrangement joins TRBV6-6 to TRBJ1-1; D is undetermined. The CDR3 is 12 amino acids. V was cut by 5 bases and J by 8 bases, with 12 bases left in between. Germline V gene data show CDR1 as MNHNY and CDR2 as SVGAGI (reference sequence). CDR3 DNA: TGTGCCAGCAGTCCCTCTATTAGCGAAGCTTTCTTT. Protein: CASSPSISEAFF.

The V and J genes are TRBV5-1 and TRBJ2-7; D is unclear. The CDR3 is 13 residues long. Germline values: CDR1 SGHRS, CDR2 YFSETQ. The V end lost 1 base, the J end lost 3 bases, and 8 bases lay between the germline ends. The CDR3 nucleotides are TGCGCCAGCAGCTTGACAGCAGTCTACGAGCAGTACTTC. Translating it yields CASSLTAVYEQYF.

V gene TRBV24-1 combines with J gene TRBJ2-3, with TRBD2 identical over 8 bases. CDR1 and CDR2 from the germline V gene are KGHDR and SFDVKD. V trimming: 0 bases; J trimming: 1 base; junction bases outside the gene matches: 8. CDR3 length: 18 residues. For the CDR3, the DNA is TGTGCCACCAGTGATTTGCGCCCCTCGCGGGGGGGCACAGATACGCAGTATTTT. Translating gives CATSDLRPSRGGTDTQYF.

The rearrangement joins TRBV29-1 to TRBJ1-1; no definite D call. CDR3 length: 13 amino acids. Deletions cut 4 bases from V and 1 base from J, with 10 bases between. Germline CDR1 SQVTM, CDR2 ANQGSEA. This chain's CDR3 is CSVGGGANTEAFF. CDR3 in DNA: TGCAGCGTTGGCGGAGGTGCGAACACTGAAGCTTTCTTT.

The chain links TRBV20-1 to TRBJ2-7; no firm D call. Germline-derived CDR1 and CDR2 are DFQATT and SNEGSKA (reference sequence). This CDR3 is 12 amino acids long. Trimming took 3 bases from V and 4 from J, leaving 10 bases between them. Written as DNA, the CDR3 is TGCAGTGCTAGTGAGACTGGGTACGAGCAGTACTTC. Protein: CSASETGYEQYF.

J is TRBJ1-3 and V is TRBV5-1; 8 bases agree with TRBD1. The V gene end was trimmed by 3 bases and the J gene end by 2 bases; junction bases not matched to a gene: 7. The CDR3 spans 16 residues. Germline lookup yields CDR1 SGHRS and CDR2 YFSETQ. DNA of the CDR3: TGCGCCAGCAGCTCGAACACAGGGGGAACTGGAAACACCATATATTTT. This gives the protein CASSSNTGGTGNTIYF.

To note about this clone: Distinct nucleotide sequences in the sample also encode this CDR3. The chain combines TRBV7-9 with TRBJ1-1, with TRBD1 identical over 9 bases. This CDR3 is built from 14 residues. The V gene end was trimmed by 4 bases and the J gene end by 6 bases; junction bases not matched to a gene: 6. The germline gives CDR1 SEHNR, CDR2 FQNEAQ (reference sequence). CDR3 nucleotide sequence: TGTGCCAGCAGCTCCACAGGGGGCCGGCCTGAAGCTTTCTTT. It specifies CASSSTGGRPEAFF.

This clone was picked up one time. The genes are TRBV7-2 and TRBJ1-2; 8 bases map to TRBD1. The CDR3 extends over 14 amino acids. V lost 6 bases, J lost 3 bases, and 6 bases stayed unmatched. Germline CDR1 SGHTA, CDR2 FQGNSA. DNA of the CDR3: TGTGCCAGCAGACTCGGACAGGGTGACTATGGCTACACCTTC. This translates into CASRLGQGDYGYTF.

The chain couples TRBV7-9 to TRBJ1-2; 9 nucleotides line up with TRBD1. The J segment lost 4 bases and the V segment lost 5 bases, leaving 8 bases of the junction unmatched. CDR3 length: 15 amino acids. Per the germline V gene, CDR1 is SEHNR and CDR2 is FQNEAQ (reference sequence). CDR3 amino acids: CASSLDRGGRYGYTF. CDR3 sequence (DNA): TGTGCCAGCAGCCTGGACAGGGGCGGACGCTATGGCTACACCTTC.

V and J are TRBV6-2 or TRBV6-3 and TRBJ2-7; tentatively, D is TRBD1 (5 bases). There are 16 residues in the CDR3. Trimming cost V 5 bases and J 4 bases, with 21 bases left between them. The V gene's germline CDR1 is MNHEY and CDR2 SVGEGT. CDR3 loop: CASSDAEKAGSYEQYF. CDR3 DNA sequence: TGTGCCAGCAGTGACGCAGAAAAGGCAGGGTCGTACGAGCAGTACTTC.